These 21 T cell receptor beta chains came from one sample sequenced in a study of shared clonotypes between healthy human individuals. It was CD45RO-negative cells, positively selected for CCR7, that made up naive CD8 cells, with terminally differentiated effector memory CD45RA+ cells excluded. Generated by immunoSEQ multiplex PCR, the TCRdb table keeps only in-frame clones and is missing some. In the table there are some 1,900,000 clones, over 85% of which are singletons. Material: naive CD8+ T cells sorted from blood. Receptors originate from a man aged 18-30 years in good health.

The chain has TRBV1 and TRBJ2-7; TRBD2, as called in the table, went unchecked against the DNA. TRBV1 is given as a pseudogene. This CDR3 comprises 15 residues. The CDR3 sequence is CTSSQDLGGLYEQYF. The CDR3, as DNA: TGCACCAGCAGCCAAGATTTGGGGGGATTATACGAGCAGTACTTC.

The chain employs TRBV5-6 and TRBJ2-2; 7 bases match TRBD1. From germline, CDR1 is SGHDT and CDR2 YYEEEE. This CDR3 region has 16 residues. V gave up 2 bases and J gave up 7 bases; unmatched junction bases: 11. Here the CDR3 DNA reads TGTGCCAGCAGCTTCGGATCAGGGGGAGAGGGCGGGGAGCTGTTTTTT. This encodes CASSFGSGGEGGELFF.

This chain connects TRBV25-1 to TRBJ2-4; TRBD2 matches at 8 bases. Germline V gene lookup returns CDR1 MGHDK and CDR2 SYGVNS. V lost 1 base, J lost 7 bases, and 0 bases stayed unmatched. The CDR3 contains 13 residues. The CDR3 nucleotides are TGTGCCAGCAGTGAATCGGGAGGGAACATTCAGTACTTC. Its translation: CASSESGGNIQYF. The whole variable domain, filled in from reference TRBV25-1 and TRBJ2-4, reads EADIYQTPRYLVIGTGKKITLECSQTMGHDKMYWYQQDPGMELHLIHYSYGVNSTEKGDLSSESTVSRIRTEHFPLTLESARPSHTSQYLCASSESGGNIQYFGAGTRLSVL.

The genes are TRBV10-2 and TRBJ2-3; 12 bases are shared with TRBD1. V was pared by 6 bases and J by 3 bases, with 10 bases of the junction left unmatched. The CDR3 totals 17 residues. CDR1 and CDR2 from the germline V gene are WSHSY and SAAADI. CDR3 sequence: CASRPTGTGGDTDTQYF. In nucleotides, the CDR3 is TGCGCCAGCAGGCCAACCGGGACAGGGGGCGATACAGATACGCAGTATTTT.

The gene calls are TRBV4-1 and TRBJ2-1; tentatively, D is TRBD1 (5 bases). V was clipped by 0 bases and J by 4 bases, with 10 bases between them. The CDR3 runs to 15 residues. Germline V CDR1 and CDR2: MGHRA, YSYEKL. The CDR3 sequence is CASSQDGAQYNEQFF. The DNA of the CDR3 is TGCGCCAGCAGCCAAGATGGGGCGCAGTACAATGAGCAGTTCTTC.

The rearrangement joins TRBV5-5 to TRBJ2-7; possible D gene TRBD1, 5 bases. Germline-derived CDR1 and CDR2 are SGHKS and YYEKEE (reference sequence). The V end was cut by 6 bases, the J end by 4 bases, with 23 bases between. The CDR3 contains 16 residues. CDR3 in DNA: TGTGCCAGCACCCCATATGAAGGGGCGGAATTATACGAGCAGTACTTC. Protein sequence: CASTPYEGAELYEQYF. Full variable domain (rest looked up from reference TRBV5-5 and TRBJ2-7): DAGVTQSPTHLIKTRGQQVTLRCSPISGHKSVSWYQQVLGQGPQFIFQYYEKEERGRGNFPDRFSARQFPNYSSELNVNALLLGDSALYLCASTPYEGAELYEQYFGPGTRLTVT.

J is TRBJ1-2 and V is TRBV11-3; D uncertain. The CDR3 is 17 amino acids. Germline V CDR1 and CDR2: SGHNT, YENEEA. Trimming took off 0 bases at V and 0 bases at J, with 14 bases between the two ends. The CDR3 loop is CASSLDFRHGPNYGYTF. The CDR3 bases are TGTGCCAGCAGCTTAGATTTTCGACACGGTCCTAACTATGGCTACACCTTC.

V gene TRBV5-1 combines with J gene TRBJ2-5, with D uncertain. CDR3 length equals 14 residues. Trimming cost V 0 bases and J 5 bases, with 11 bases left between them. In germline, CDR1 is SGHRS, CDR2 YFSETQ. CDR3 nucleotides: TGCGCCAGCAGCTTGGAGGCCCGAATGGAGACCCAGTACTTC. Translation: CASSLEARMETQYF.

The chain carries TRBV5-8 and TRBJ1-5, with no clear D. The CDR3 runs 13 residues. V dropped 0 bases and J dropped 6 bases, with 7 bases sitting between them. The germline V gene encodes CDR1 SGHTS and CDR2 YDEGEE. CDR3 protein: CASSLAGGQPQHF. CDR3 nucleotide sequence: TGTGCCAGCAGCTTGGCGGGCGGTCAGCCCCAGCATTTT. The variable domain in full, completed from reference TRBV5-8 and TRBJ1-5, reads EAGVTQSPTHLIKTRGQQATLRCSPISGHTSVYWYQQALGLGLQFLLWYDEGEERNRGNFPPRFSGRQFPNYSSELNVNALELEDSALYLCASSLAGGQPQHFGDGTRLSIL.

The chain joins TRBV27 to TRBJ2-5; D remains unclear. Germline V gene sequence: CDR1 MNHEY, CDR2 SMNVEV (reference sequence). The CDR3 contains 13 residues. V was pared by 3 bases and J by 5 bases, with 10 bases between. The CDR3: CASSFGRLETQYF. CDR3 coding DNA: TGTGCCAGCAGTTTCGGCAGGTTGGAGACCCAGTACTTC.

The chain has TRBV7-6 and TRBJ2-2; D is possibly TRBD1 (5 bases). The CDR3 covers 16 residues. Germline CDR1 is SGHVS and CDR2 is FNYEAQ. Deletions cut 2 bases from V and 4 bases from J, with 14 bases between. The CDR3 reads CASSLIRGDGTGELFF. The CDR3 DNA sequence: TGTGCCAGCAGCTTAATTAGGGGTGATGGCACCGGGGAGCTGTTTTTT.

This clone was seen only once. The rearrangement links TRBV9 to TRBJ1-2; D not certain. CDR1 SGDLS and CDR2 YYNGEE come from the germline V gene. The V gene lost 3 bases and the J gene lost 11 bases, with 11 bases spanning the gap. This CDR3 spans 11 amino acids. As DNA, the CDR3 is TGTGCCAGCAGCGGGATGGGAGGATACACCTTC. Translation: CASSGMGGYTF.

CDR3 DNA sequence: TGTGCCTGGACTATGGTGACCTACACAGATACGCAGTATTTT. Protein sequence: CAWTMVTYTDTQYF. This chain connects TRBV30 to TRBJ2-3; D is unresolved. Trimming pared 4 bases from V and 2 bases from J, leaving 13 bases between. CDR3 length: 14 residues. The germline V gene encodes CDR1 GTSNPN and CDR2 SVGIG (reference sequence).

The gene calls are TRBV30 and TRBJ1-1; D ambiguous. Trimming left V 0 bases short and J 1 base short, with 6 bases between. Germline CDR1 reads GTSNPN; CDR2 reads SVGIG (reference sequence). The CDR3 runs 13 residues. The CDR3 DNA reads as TGTGCCTGGAGTGTAATCTCGAACACTGAAGCTTTCTTT. This sequence encodes CAWSVISNTEAFF.

V is TRBV11-2 and J is TRBJ1-2; no definite D call. V was shortened by 4 bases and J by 3 bases, with 6 bases between the two germline ends. Germline CDR1 and CDR2: SGHAT and FQNNGV. The CDR3 loop spans 12 amino acids. The DNA for the CDR3 is TGTGCCAGCAGCTCAGAGGACTATGGCTACACCTTC. Translating gives CASSSEDYGYTF.

This chain joins TRBV5-1 and TRBJ1-1; D remains unclear. Trimming took off 3 bases at V and 4 bases at J, with 19 bases between the two ends. Germline V gene data show CDR1 as SGHRS and CDR2 as YFSETQ. This CDR3 has 16 residues. This chain's CDR3 is CASSSGLTVASTEAFF. CDR3 nucleotides: TGCGCCAGCAGCTCGGGTCTGACTGTGGCTAGCACTGAAGCTTTCTTT.

This chain links TRBV5-5 with TRBJ2-1; D is ambiguous. V lost 1 base, J lost 4 bases, and 6 bases lay in between. CDR3 length: 13 amino acids. Germline values: CDR1 SGHKS, CDR2 YYEKEE (reference sequence). In DNA form, the CDR3 reads TGTGCCAGCAGCTTGTACTTATACAATGAGCAGTTCTTC. Encoded protein: CASSLYLYNEQFF.

The chain employs TRBV11-2 and TRBJ1-1; no reliable D call. CDR1 is SGHAT, CDR2 FQNNGV, per germline. The V and J ends lost 2 bases and 2 bases respectively, with 9 bases between them. There are 14 residues in the CDR3. The CDR3 nucleotides are TGTGCCAGCAGCTTAATGGGTCCAAACACTGAAGCTTTCTTT. This codes for CASSLMGPNTEAFF.

About this clone itself: Distinct nucleotide sequences in the sample also encode this CDR3. This sequence joins TRBV9 and TRBJ2-7; weak D call: TRBD1 (6 bases). CDR1 is SGDLS and CDR2 is YYNGEE in the germline V gene. V dropped 0 bases and J dropped 4 bases, with 11 bases sitting between them. The CDR3 has 14 amino acids. CDR3 in amino acids: CASSVAQGTYEQYF. CDR3 nucleotide sequence: TGTGCCAGCAGCGTAGCCCAGGGGACGTACGAGCAGTACTTC. Using reference TRBV9 and TRBJ2-7 for the parts outside the CDR3, the full variable domain is DSGVTQTPKHLITATGQRVTLRCSPRSGDLSVYWYQQSLDQGLQFLIQYYNGEERAKGNILERFSAQQFPDLHSELNLSSLELGDSALYFCASSVAQGTYEQYFGPGTRLTVT.

As regards this clone: The junction does not match germline at one end; this may be a read error. The chain couples TRBV7-7 to TRBJ2-1; no clear D. Germline assignment: CDR1 SSHAT and CDR2 FNYEAQ (reference sequence). The CDR3 spans 14 residues. CDR3 residues: CASSLGPEVDEQFF. CDR3 nucleotide sequence: TGTGCTAGCAGCTTAGGGCCCGAGGTAGATGAGCAGTTCTTC.

The CDR3 here is CASSSGQGQPQHF. The CDR3 DNA reads TGCGCCAGCAGCTCGGGACAGGGTCAGCCCCAGCATTTT. The chain carries TRBV5-1 and TRBJ1-5, with 9 positions matching TRBD1. This CDR3 comprises 13 residues. Germline loops: CDR1 SGHRS, CDR2 YFSETQ. Losses at the gene ends were 3 bases for V and 6 bases for J; bases not matched to a gene: 1.